The 10 T cell receptor beta chains reported below all come from one sample, sequenced in a study of cytomegalovirus exposure and HLA in healthy donors. It was with 60 Vbeta and 13 Jbeta primers that the PCR ran. Here immunoSEQ multiplex PCR was the method, and the copy in TCRdb shows in-frame clones only, minus some. The sample lists 95,000 to 150,000 clones, 66% seen once, with 1.5% in the top ten. Sequenced input: PBMCs. The receptor source for this set is a man in his late teens or twenties in good health and CMV-seronegative.

The table lists this clone with a count of one. The chain is built from TRBV7-2 and TRBJ1-5; D unclear. There are 13 residues in the CDR3. The V gene's germline CDR1 is SGHTA and CDR2 FQGNSA. Trimming removed 6 bases from V and 0 bases from J, with 6 bases in between. DNA of the CDR3: TGTGCCAGCAGACTTCGTAGCAATCAGCCCCAGCATTTT. Translation gives CASRLRSNQPQHF.

The CDR3 sequence is CASSFLPGTANTGELFF. Here the CDR3 DNA reads TGTGCCAGCAGCTTTCTTCCGGGGACAGCAAACACCGGGGAGCTGTTTTTT. The chain couples TRBV11-2 to TRBJ2-2; the match to TRBD1 covers 7 bases. CDR1 and CDR2 from the germline V gene are SGHAT and FQNNGV. The junction had 9 bases not matched to a gene; V was cut back by 3 bases and J by 2 bases. The CDR3 covers 17 residues.

This clone was counted a few times. The V call is TRBV28, the J call TRBJ1-1; D might be TRBD1 (5 bases). CDR1 and CDR2 (germline): MDHEN, SYDVKM. CDR3 size: 14 residues. Trimming took off 6 bases at V and 5 bases at J, with 16 bases between the two ends. In nucleotides, the CDR3 is TGTGCCAGCAGCGTGTTTTCCCGGGGGACTGAAGCTTTCTTT. This codes for CASSVFSRGTEAFF.

The genes are TRBV29-1 and TRBJ2-4, with 8 bases matching TRBD1. Germline assignment: CDR1 SQVTM and CDR2 ANQGSEA. This CDR3 is built from 13 residues. V dropped 6 bases and J dropped 6; count of bases not matched to a gene: 7. The CDR3 here is CSVLQGGINIQYF. The CDR3 DNA follows: TGCAGCGTCCTACAGGGGGGTATAAACATTCAGTACTTC.

The chain uses TRBV27 and TRBJ2-5; 9 positions match TRBD1. J lost 5 bases, V lost 2 bases, and 6 bases had no gene match. The germline V gene has CDR1 MNHEY and CDR2 SMNVEV (reference sequence). The CDR3 spans 15 residues. CDR3 loop: CASSLQQGARETQYF. DNA of the CDR3: TGTGCCAGCAGTTTACAACAGGGGGCACGGGAGACCCAGTACTTC.

The chain joins TRBV7-2 to TRBJ2-7, with 7 bases identical to TRBD1. The length of the CDR3 is 14 residues. The V gene's germline CDR1 is SGHTA and CDR2 FQGNSA. Trimming took 5 bases from V and 2 from J; bases not matched to a gene: 6. The CDR3 is CASSATGQPYEQYF. DNA of the CDR3: TGTGCCAGCAGCGCCACGGGACAGCCCTACGAGCAGTACTTC.

In its sample, this clone was seen once. The chain joins TRBV18 to TRBJ1-2; D might be TRBD1 (5 bases). Germline-derived CDR1 and CDR2 are KGHSH and LQKENI. V gave up 7 bases and J gave up 7 bases, with 19 bases separating them. The CDR3 has 14 residues. CDR3 bases: TGTGCCAGCTTTCAGGGCCCAAAAGGTACTGGCTACACCTTC. It codes for CASFQGPKGTGYTF.

This chain joins TRBV6-6 and TRBJ1-1; maybe TRBD1 (6 bases). Per germline, CDR1 MNHNY and CDR2 SVGAGI (reference sequence). The V end lost 2 bases, the J end lost 8 bases, and 9 bases lay between the germline ends. The CDR3 covers 12 residues. The CDR3 DNA reads as TGTGCCAGCAGTTACCCCGACAGGGAAGCTTTCTTT. Residues: CASSYPDREAFF.

The CDR3 loop is CAWRKNAGQGGSGYGYTF. DNA for the CDR3: TGTGCCTGGAGAAAGAACGCGGGACAGGGAGGGTCAGGCTATGGCTACACCTTC. The chain joins TRBV30 to TRBJ1-2; TRBD1 agrees at 9 bases. V lost 3 bases to trimming and J lost 4 bases; unmatched junction nucleotides: 18. This CDR3 has 18 amino acids. In germline, CDR1 is GTSNPN, CDR2 SVGIG (reference sequence).

The J gene is TRBJ2-5, the V gene TRBV30, with a possible D match to TRBD2 (6 bases). Germline V gene lookup returns CDR1 GTSNPN and CDR2 SVGIG (reference sequence). The V and J ends lost 0 bases and 11 bases respectively, with 19 bases between them. The length of the CDR3 is 14 residues. CDR3 sequence (DNA): TGTGCCTGGAGTGTCCCCGGGTTAGGAGGGGAGCAGTACTTC. This encodes CAWSVPGLGGEQYF.